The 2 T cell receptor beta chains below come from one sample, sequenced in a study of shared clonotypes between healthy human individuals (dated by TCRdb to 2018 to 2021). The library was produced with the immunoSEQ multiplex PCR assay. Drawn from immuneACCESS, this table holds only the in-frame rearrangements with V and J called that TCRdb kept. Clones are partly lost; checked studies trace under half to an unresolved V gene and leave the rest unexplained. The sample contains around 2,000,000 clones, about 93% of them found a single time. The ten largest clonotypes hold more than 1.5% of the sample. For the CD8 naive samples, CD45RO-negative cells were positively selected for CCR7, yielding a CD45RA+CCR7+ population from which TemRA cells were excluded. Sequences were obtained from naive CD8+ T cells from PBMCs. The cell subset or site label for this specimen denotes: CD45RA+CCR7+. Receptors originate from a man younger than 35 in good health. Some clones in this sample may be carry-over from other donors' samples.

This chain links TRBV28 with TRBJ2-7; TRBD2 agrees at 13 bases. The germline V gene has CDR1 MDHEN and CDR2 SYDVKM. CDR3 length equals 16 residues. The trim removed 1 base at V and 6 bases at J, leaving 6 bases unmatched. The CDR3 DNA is TGTGCCAGCAGTTTATCCCTCGGACTAGCGGGAGCCGAGCAGTACTTC. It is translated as CASSLSLGLAGAEQYF.

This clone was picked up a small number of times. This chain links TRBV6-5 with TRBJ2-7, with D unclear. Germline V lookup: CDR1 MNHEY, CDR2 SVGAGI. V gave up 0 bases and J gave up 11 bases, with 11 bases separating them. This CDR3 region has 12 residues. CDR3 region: CASSYSGSQEYF. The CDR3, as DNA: TGTGCCAGCAGTTACTCAGGCTCCCAGGAGTACTTC.